The clone carrying this T cell receptor beta chain has a handful of counts. Its antigen is undetermined. Trimming removed 9 bases from V and 3 bases from J, with 9 bases in between. There are 11 residues in the CDR3. Sequencing was performed with immunoSEQ multiplex PCR; in TCRdb, only in-frame clones are kept and a portion is missing. The sample lists more than 20,000 clones; 74% were seen once. The data originate from a study of CD4 T cells in relation to SARS-CoV-2 and coronaviruses. The unexposed donors gave CD4+ T cells in about 2011-2019, prior to COVID-19. The cells were cultured for 10 days before CD4+ T cells were isolated.

The genes are TRBV12-3 or TRBV12-4 and TRBJ2-7; D not resolved. Sequenced: CD4+ T cells from PBMCs, cultured in vitro. The receptor was isolated from a human donor in good health. The CDR3 DNA reads as TGTGCCAGTGGAGCAAACTACGAGCAGTACTTC. Amino acids: CASGANYEQYF.